The clone carrying this TCR beta chain was detected only a few times. Its antigen is undetermined. This sample was included in a study of beta chain features in type 1 diabetes. The collection from each donor was one heparinised blood draw averaging approximately 110 mL. Sorted CD4+ subsets: naive, central memory, regulatory, stem cell-like memory (CD45RO/CCR7/CD25/CD127/CD95/CD27 panel). Study-wide points: In all four CD4+ subsets, TCRB CDR3 length was significantly, moderately reduced in type 1 diabetes. Type 1 diabetes patients had fewer VDJ junction insertions and more deletions.

Trimming stripped 6 bases from V and 4 bases from J, with 10 bases between. CDR3 length: 13 residues. Per germline, CDR1 MDHEN and CDR2 SYDVKM. The authors reverse transcribed all of the isolated RNA, so sequencing captured expressed TCRB transcripts. TCRdb's copy holds only in-frame clones and misses some; the assay was immunoSEQ multiplex PCR. Here the sample spans 120,000 to 150,000 clones, about 12% being singletons. The sequencing sample was made of central memory CD4+ T cells from blood. The chain combines TRBV28 with TRBJ1-5; unclear D gene. This receptor was identified in a man aged 18 to 35 with type 1 diabetes. CDR3 DNA: TGTGCCAGCAGCTGGGTAGGAAATCAGCCCCAGCATTTT. Protein product: CASSWVGNQPQHF.